The entry below gives a single T cell receptor beta chain sequence along with its context. Its antigen is currently unknown. Per germline, CDR1 SGHNT and CDR2 YYREEE (reference sequence). The CDR3 sequence is 18 residues long. V lost 7 bases to trimming and J lost 6 bases; unmatched junction nucleotides: 24. Some clones are missing from TCRdb's copy, which holds only in-frame ones; the method was immunoSEQ multiplex PCR. Of approximately 89,000 clones in the sample, about 85% are singletons; the top ten hold 13% to 15%. This sample stems from a study of radiotherapy plus CTLA-4 blockade in lung cancer. Study-wide results and caveats: Expansion in blood of tumor-derived TCR clones was seen after radiotherapy plus ipilimumab.

The sequence came from a human donor with non-small cell lung cancer that progressed on radiotherapy plus ipilimumab. The input for sequencing was peripheral blood, taken from a patient treated with radiotherapy plus ipilimumab. This sequence joins TRBV5-4 and TRBJ2-5; 7 bases fit TRBD2. DNA for the CDR3: TGTGCCAGCGGCCCGGTCGACACACTGGGCGGGGGATCGAAGACCCAGTACTTC. Translated, it gives CASGPVDTLGGGSKTQYF.